One sample yielded the 27 T cell receptor beta chains listed below, sequenced in a study of blood T cells in healthy people across ages (dated by TCRdb to about 2015). Libraries were constructed by 5' RACE. The sequencer listed for this sample is Illumina HiSeq 2500. A second PCR of about 6 to 12 cycles was run with a J-beta primer mix and a sample-barcoded 5' primer. TCRdb took the public reads, trimmed them with fastp at Q25, ran MiXCR for clone calling and kept in-frame beta chains. Duplicate CDR3 protein sequences are folded into a single record with the most common DNA and genes. The sample includes 730,000 or so distinct CDR3 sequences, with roughly two fifths observed a single time. The ten largest clones add up to 20% to 25% of the sample. The sequencing input was blood. All receptors come from a woman in her sixties in good health.

The chain combines TRBV7-2 with TRBJ2-5; 7 bases are a match to TRBD2. After removal of 2 bases from V and 4 bases from J, the junction contained 10 bases not matched to a gene. The CDR3 is 16 residues long. The germline V gene has CDR1 SGHTA and CDR2 FQGNSA. The CDR3 coding sequence is TGTGCCAGCAGCTTAACGATGAGCGGGACCTTAGAGACCCAGTACTTC. Its protein product is CASSLTMSGTLETQYF.

A few counts support this clonotype. The chain employs TRBV29-1 and TRBJ2-1, with TRBD2 matching 7 bases. The CDR3 covers 14 residues. Trimming cost V 5 bases and J 3 bases; bases outside gene matches: 7. The V gene's germline CDR1 is SQVTM and CDR2 ANQGSEA. CDR3: CSVPLASGYNEQFF. DNA of the CDR3: TGCAGCGTTCCCCTAGCTAGCGGCTACAATGAGCAGTTCTTC.

This clonotype was seen just once. Germline and junction disagree at one end, which may indicate a read error. This chain connects TRBV3-1 to TRBJ1-5, with a tentative D call TRBD1 (6 bases). Germline CDR1 and CDR2: LGHDT and YNNKEL (reference sequence). This CDR3 comprises 15 residues. The CDR3 protein is CASSHGQLDNQSQHF. The DNA for the CDR3 is TGTGCCAGCAGCCACGGACAGCTAGACAATCAGTCCCAGCATTTT.

The genes are TRBV6-5 and TRBJ2-7; 8 nucleotides match TRBD1. Germline V CDR1 and CDR2: MNHEY, SVGAGI. CDR3 length equals 14 residues. The junction had 10 bases not matched to a gene; V was cut back by 5 bases and J by 7 bases. The CDR3 sequence is CASSKWTGRNEQYF. CDR3 bases: TGTGCCAGCAGTAAATGGACAGGGAGGAATGAGCAGTACTTC.

The chain uses TRBV25-1 and TRBJ1-4; weak D call: TRBD1 (6 bases). Deletions cut 3 bases from V and 2 bases from J, with 10 bases between. CDR3 length: 15 amino acids. Germline loops: CDR1 MGHDK, CDR2 SYGVNS. CDR3 region: CASSDHRDTNEKLFF. The CDR3 nucleotides are TGTGCCAGCAGTGACCACAGGGACACTAATGAAAAACTGTTTTTT.

The chain joins TRBV28 to TRBJ2-2, with D possibly matching TRBD2 (5 bases). Germline lookup yields CDR1 MDHEN and CDR2 SYDVKM. The CDR3 totals 12 residues. Deletions cut 7 bases from V and 3 bases from J, with 6 bases between. The chain's CDR3 is CASTGDTGELFF. The CDR3, as DNA: TGTGCCAGCACCGGGGACACCGGGGAGCTGTTTTTT.

This sequence joins TRBV20-1 and TRBJ2-7; D call uncertain. CDR1 is DFQATT, CDR2 SNEGSKA, per germline (reference sequence). The CDR3 covers 14 residues. Deletions cut 0 bases from V and 0 bases from J, with 9 bases between. The DNA of the CDR3 is TGCAGTGCTAGAGATAGGTTGGGCTCCTACGAGCAGTACTTC. This gives the protein CSARDRLGSYEQYF.

For this clonotype: This may be a read error: a much more frequent sequence differs by one nucleotide. J is TRBJ2-1 and V is TRBV24-1, with TRBD2 matching over 15 bases. Per germline, CDR1 KGHDR and CDR2 SFDVKD. This CDR3 has 17 residues. The DNA for the CDR3 is TGTGCCACCAATGATAGGACTAGCGGGAGGGTAGGCAATGAGCAGTTCTTC. Protein product: CATNDRTSGRVGNEQFF.

Regarding this clonotype: At one end, the junction sequence differs from germline, possibly due to a read error. The rearrangement uses TRBV3-1 and TRBJ2-7; 8 bases map to TRBD2. CDR1 and CDR2 from the germline V gene are LGHDT and YNNKEL (reference sequence). The CDR3 totals 14 residues. Written as DNA, the CDR3 is TGTGCCAGCGGCCAAGCGGGGGCGACCTACGAGCAGTACTTC. Translating gives CASGQAGATYEQYF.

This rearrangement joins TRBV29-1 to TRBJ2-7; D is unresolved. Trimming removed 6 bases at V and 0 bases at J, with 9 bases between. The V gene's germline CDR1 is SQVTM and CDR2 ANQGSEA. The CDR3 loop spans 12 amino acids. The CDR3 DNA is TGCAGCGTAGGCTGGAGCTCCTACGAGCAGTACTTC. Translating gives CSVGWSSYEQYF.

The chain combines TRBV28 with TRBJ1-2; D is undetermined. CDR1 and CDR2 from the germline V gene are MDHEN and SYDVKM. V lost 10 bases to trimming and J lost 4 bases, with 13 bases between them. The CDR3 consists of 12 residues. DNA for the CDR3: TGTGCCACCCCGGACGGAACCTATGGCTACACCTTC. This encodes CATPDGTYGYTF.

This clonotype appeared a single time. The chain carries TRBV29-1 and TRBJ2-7; 13 nucleotides match TRBD2. Near its end, the DNA agrees better with TRBJ2-5, so the J call may be wrong. The CDR3 spans 14 residues. Per germline, CDR1 SQVTM and CDR2 ANQGSEA. The CDR3 sequence: CSAGLAGWEQTQYF. Here the CDR3 DNA reads TGCAGCGCGGGACTAGCGGGGTGGGAACAGACCCAGTACTTC.

This rearrangement joins TRBV7-8 to TRBJ2-5; TRBD1 matches 9 bases. The DNA end favors TRBJ2-7, so the J call may be wrong. The germline CDR1 and CDR2 sequences are SGHVS and FQNEAQ. CDR3 length: 15 amino acids. The CDR3 loop is CASSGGGQGPYEQYF. For the CDR3, the DNA is TGTGCCAGCAGCGGGGGGGGACAGGGACCCTACGAGCAGTACTTC.

The gene calls are TRBV7-9 and TRBJ1-1, with D perhaps TRBD1 (6 bases). The V end lost 3 bases, the J end lost 1 base, and 9 bases lay between the germline ends. This CDR3 is 14 amino acids long. The V gene's germline CDR1 is SEHNR and CDR2 FQNEAQ (reference sequence). The CDR3 reads CASSLGASNTEAFF. CDR3 bases: TGTGCCAGCAGCTTGGGGGCCTCGAACACTGAAGCTTTCTTT.

In this sample, this clonotype turned up a few times. The rearrangement links TRBV6-6 to TRBJ2-7, with D tentatively TRBD1 (6 bases). Trimming stripped 8 bases from V and 0 bases from J, with 14 bases between. CDR3 length: 14 amino acids. Germline lookup yields CDR1 MNHNY and CDR2 SVGAGI (reference sequence). In nucleotides, the CDR3 is TGTGCCAGCCGGGACACAAGCCTCTCCTACGAGCAGTACTTC. This codes for CASRDTSLSYEQYF.

This chain joins TRBV11-3 and TRBJ1-2; TRBD1 agrees at 8 bases. This CDR3 has 15 residues. Germline CDR1 is SGHNT and CDR2 is YENEEA. Unmatched junction bases numbered 11, after V lost 7 bases and J lost 4 bases. The CDR3 DNA reads as TGTGCCAGCACCCGTTCGGGACAGGACCGCTATGGCTACACCTTC. Amino acids: CASTRSGQDRYGYTF. Supplemented by reference TRBV11-3 and TRBJ1-2, the full variable domain reads EAGVVQSPRYKIIEKKQPVAFWCNPISGHNTLYWYLQNLGQGPELLIRYENEEAVDDSQLPKDRFSAERLKGVDSTLKIQPAELGDSAVYLCASTRSGQDRYGYTFGSGTRLTVV.

This chain links TRBV4-1 with TRBJ1-2, with D possibly being TRBD1 (6 bases). In germline, CDR1 is MGHRA, CDR2 YSYEKL. Between the trimmed V and J ends, which lost 1 base and 2 bases, there was a span of 14 bases. The CDR3 extends over 16 amino acids. CDR3 loop: CASSQAFPGQNYGYTF. The CDR3 nucleotides read TGCGCCAGCAGCCAAGCCTTCCCGGGACAAAACTATGGCTACACCTTC.

This clonotype was observed a few times. The chain uses TRBV11-3 and TRBJ2-3; TRBD2 agrees at 7 bases. The CDR3 loop spans 15 amino acids. J was trimmed by 2 bases and V by 2 bases; bases with no gene match: 4. Germline V gene data show CDR1 as SGHNT and CDR2 as YENEEA. The CDR3 sequence is CASSLSGGTTDTQYF. DNA of the CDR3: TGTGCCAGCAGCTTATCCGGGGGGACCACAGATACGCAGTATTTT.

This clonotype was counted a few times. The chain links TRBV12-3 or TRBV12-4 to TRBJ2-7, with 7 positions matching TRBD2. Trimming removed 6 bases from V and 3 bases from J; junction bases left unmatched: 8. There are 14 residues in the CDR3. CDR3 bases: TGTGCCAGCAGGGGGCCGACTAGCCGCTACGAGCAGTACTTC. Amino acid sequence: CASRGPTSRYEQYF.

This clonotype was seen a few times. The chain links TRBV27 to TRBJ2-7, with D uncertain. Germline V lookup: CDR1 MNHEY, CDR2 SMNVEV (reference sequence). The CDR3 consists of 12 residues. V lost 8 bases, J lost 4 bases, and 12 bases lay in between. The CDR3, as DNA: TGTGCCAGCCGATCCAGGTCTTACGAGCAGTACTTC. Its protein product is CASRSRSYEQYF.

The sample holds many counts of this clonotype. J is TRBJ2-1 and V is TRBV6-2 or TRBV6-3; 12 bases line up with TRBD2. Trimming at V came to 8 bases and at J to 7 bases, leaving 9 bases not matched to a gene. The germline CDR1 and CDR2 sequences are MNHEY and SVGEGT. The CDR3 has 15 amino acids. The CDR3 DNA sequence: TGTGCCAGCCAAAGACCCGGACTAGCGGGAAATGAGCAGTTCTTC. Protein sequence: CASQRPGLAGNEQFF.

The chain combines TRBV12-5 with TRBJ2-5; 9 bases map to TRBD1. The V gene end was trimmed by 4 bases and the J gene end by 11 bases; junction bases not matched to a gene: 11. The CDR3 totals 14 residues. Germline V lookup: CDR1 LGHNT, CDR2 FRNRAP. CDR3 in amino acids: CASGYGTGNGEQYF. As DNA, the CDR3 is TGTGCTAGTGGTTATGGGACAGGGAACGGTGAGCAGTACTTC.

This clonotype has only a few counts. The chain carries TRBV7-2 and TRBJ1-2; D possibly corresponds to TRBD1 (5 bases). Trimming cost V 5 bases and J 7 bases, with 20 bases left between them. The CDR3 loop spans 15 amino acids. Germline loops: CDR1 SGHTA, CDR2 FQGNSA. The CDR3 DNA is TGTGCCAGCAGCCTCCGGGGCCCTTCTGGAGGTGGCTACACCTTC. Amino acid sequence: CASSLRGPSGGGYTF.

The chain combines TRBV21-1 with TRBJ1-3; TRBD1, the table's D call, lacks a check against the DNA. TRBV21-1 is flagged as a pseudogene. The CDR3 consists of 17 residues. The CDR3 bases are TGTGCCAGCAGCAAGGCGTTCCGGGACAGCTCTGGAAACACCATATATTTT. This encodes CASSKAFRDSSGNTIYF.

The chain couples TRBV12-3 or TRBV12-4 to TRBJ1-2; D call uncertain. V was cut by 5 bases and J by 4 bases, with 5 bases left in between. This CDR3 contains 11 residues. CDR3 nucleotides: TGTGCCAGCAGTGGGCCCTATGGCTACACCTTC. As protein: CASSGPYGYTF.

Points on this clonotype: A read error may explain this, as a much larger clone is one base away. This chain links TRBV10-3 with TRBJ2-5; D perhaps matches TRBD1 (5 bases). The CDR3 is 13 residues long. Germline V CDR1 and CDR2: ENHRY, SYGVKD. The CDR3 here is CTIREGTQETQYF. The CDR3 DNA sequence: TGTACCATCAGGGAAGGAACACAAGAGACCCAGTACTTC.

This clonotype was counted only a few times. V usage is TRBV6-1 and J usage is TRBJ1-5; 7 nucleotides align to TRBD1. This CDR3 region has 13 residues. V shed 5 bases, J shed 14 bases, and the junction held 12 bases outside the gene matches. CDR1 is MNHNS, CDR2 SASEGT, per germline. CDR3 sequence: CASSPTGLEGKHF. DNA of the CDR3: TGTGCCAGCAGTCCGACAGGGCTCGAGGGAAAGCATTTT.